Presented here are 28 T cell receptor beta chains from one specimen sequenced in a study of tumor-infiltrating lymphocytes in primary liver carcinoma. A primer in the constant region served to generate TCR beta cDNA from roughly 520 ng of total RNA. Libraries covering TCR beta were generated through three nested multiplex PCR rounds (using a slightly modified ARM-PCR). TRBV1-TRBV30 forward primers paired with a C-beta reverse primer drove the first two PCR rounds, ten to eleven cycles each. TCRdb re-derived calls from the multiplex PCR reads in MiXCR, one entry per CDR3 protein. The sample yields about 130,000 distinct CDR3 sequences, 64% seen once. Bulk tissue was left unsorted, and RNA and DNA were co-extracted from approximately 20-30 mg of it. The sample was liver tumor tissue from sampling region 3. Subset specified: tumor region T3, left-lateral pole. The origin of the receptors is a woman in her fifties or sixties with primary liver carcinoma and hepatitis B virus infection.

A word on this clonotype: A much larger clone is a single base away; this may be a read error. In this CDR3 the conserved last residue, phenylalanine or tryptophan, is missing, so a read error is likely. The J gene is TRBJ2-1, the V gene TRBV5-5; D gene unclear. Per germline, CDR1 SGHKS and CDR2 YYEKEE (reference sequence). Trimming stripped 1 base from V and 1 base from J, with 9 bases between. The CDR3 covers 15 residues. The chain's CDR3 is CASSLLETSYNEQFL. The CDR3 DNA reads TGTGCCAGCAGCTTGTTGGAGACGTCCTACAATGAGCAGTTCCTC.

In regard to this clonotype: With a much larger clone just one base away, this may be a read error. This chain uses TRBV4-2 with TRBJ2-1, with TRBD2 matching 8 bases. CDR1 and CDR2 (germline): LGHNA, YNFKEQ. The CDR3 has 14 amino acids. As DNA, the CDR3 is TGTGCCAGCAGCCAAGGGGCGGGAGGCAATGAGCAGTCCTTC. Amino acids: CASSQGAGGNEQSF.

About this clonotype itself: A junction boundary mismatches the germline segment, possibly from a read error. The CDR3 sequence: CASSLWMETQHF. For the CDR3, the DNA is TGTGCCAGCAGCCTGTGGATGGAGACCCAGCACTTC. The V and J genes are TRBV7-9 and TRBJ2-5; D unclear. CDR1 is SEHNR and CDR2 is FQNEAQ in the germline V gene (reference sequence). This CDR3 spans 12 amino acids. The variable domain in full, completed from reference TRBV7-9 and TRBJ2-5, reads DTGVSQNPRHKITKRGQNVTFRCDPISEHNRLYWYRQTLGQGPEFLTYFQNEAQLEKSRLLSDRFSAERPKGSFSTLEIQRTEQGDSAMYLCASSLWMETQHFGPGTRLLVL.

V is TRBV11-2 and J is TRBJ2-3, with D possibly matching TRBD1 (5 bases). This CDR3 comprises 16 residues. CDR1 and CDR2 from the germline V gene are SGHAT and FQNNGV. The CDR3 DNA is TGTGCTAACAGCGCTGGTAGCAGGGCTAGCACAGATACGCAGTATTTT. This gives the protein CANSAGSRASTDTQYF.

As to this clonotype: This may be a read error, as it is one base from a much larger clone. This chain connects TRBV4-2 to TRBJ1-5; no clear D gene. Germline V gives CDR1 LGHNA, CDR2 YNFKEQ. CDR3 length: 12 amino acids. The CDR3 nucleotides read TGTGCCAGCGGCCAAGTCTCGGGCAGCCCAACGTTT. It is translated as CASGQVSGSPTF.

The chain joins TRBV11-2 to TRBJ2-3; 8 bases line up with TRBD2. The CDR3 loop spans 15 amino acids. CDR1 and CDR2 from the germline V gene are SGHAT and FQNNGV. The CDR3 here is CFNTFSGTSTDTQYF. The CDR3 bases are TGTTTCAACACCTTTAGCGGGACTAGCACAGATACGCAGTATTTT.

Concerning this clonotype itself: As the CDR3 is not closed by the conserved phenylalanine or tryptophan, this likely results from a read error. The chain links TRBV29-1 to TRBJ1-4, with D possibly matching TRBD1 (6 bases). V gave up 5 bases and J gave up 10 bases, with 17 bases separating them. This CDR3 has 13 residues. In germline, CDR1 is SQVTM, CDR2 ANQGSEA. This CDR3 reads CSVSSGRGGKLFY. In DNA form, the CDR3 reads TGCAGCGTTTCGTCCGGGAGGGGGGGAAAACTGTTTTAT.

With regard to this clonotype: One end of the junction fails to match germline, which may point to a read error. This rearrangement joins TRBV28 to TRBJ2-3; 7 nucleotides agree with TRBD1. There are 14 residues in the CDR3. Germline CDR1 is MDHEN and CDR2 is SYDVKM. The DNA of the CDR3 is TGTGCCCGCAGTTTACTACAGGGGATAGATACGCAGTATTTT. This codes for CARSLLQGIDTQYF.

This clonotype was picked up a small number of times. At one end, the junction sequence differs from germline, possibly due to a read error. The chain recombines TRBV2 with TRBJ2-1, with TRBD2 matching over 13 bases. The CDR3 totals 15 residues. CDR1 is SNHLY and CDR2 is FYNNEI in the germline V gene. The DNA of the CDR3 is TGTGCCGGCAGTCCACTAGCGGGAGGGTACAATGAGCAGTTCTTC. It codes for CAGSPLAGGYNEQFF.

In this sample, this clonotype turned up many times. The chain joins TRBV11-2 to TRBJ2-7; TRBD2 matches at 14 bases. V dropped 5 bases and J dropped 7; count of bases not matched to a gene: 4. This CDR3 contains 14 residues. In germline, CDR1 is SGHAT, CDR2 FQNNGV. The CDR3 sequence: CASSPGTSGGEQYF. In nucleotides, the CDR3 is TGTGCCAGCAGCCCCGGGACTAGCGGGGGAGAGCAGTACTTC.

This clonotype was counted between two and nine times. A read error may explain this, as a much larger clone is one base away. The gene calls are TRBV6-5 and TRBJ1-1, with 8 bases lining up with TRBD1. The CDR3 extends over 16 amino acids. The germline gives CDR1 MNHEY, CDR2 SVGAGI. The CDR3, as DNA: TGTGTCAGCAGTTACAGGTCAGGGGGCGAGAACACTGAAGCTTTCTTT. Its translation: CVSSYRSGGENTEAFF.

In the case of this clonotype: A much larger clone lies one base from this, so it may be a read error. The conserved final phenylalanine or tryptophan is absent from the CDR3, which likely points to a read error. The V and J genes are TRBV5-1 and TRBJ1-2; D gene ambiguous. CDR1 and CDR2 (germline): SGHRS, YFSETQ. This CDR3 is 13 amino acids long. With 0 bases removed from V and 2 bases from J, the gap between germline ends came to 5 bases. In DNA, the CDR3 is TGCGCCAGCAGCTTGGCGGGAAACTATGGCTACACCTTA. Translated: CASSLAGNYGYTL.

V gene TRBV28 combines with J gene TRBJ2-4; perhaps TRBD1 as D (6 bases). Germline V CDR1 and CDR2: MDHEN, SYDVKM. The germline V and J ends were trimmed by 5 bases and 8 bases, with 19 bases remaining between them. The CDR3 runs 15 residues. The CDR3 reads CASSRDTNRRDIQYF. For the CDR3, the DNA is TGTGCCAGCAGTAGGGACACCAACCGACGGGACATTCAGTACTTC.

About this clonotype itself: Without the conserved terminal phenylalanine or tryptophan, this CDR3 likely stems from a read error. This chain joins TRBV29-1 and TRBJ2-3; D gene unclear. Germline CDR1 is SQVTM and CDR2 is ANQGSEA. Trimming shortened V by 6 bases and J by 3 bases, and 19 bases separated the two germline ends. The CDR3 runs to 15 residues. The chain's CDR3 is CSVLGLKLGTDTQYL. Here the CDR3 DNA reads TGCAGCGTCCTCGGATTGAAACTGGGGACAGATACGCAGTATCTT.

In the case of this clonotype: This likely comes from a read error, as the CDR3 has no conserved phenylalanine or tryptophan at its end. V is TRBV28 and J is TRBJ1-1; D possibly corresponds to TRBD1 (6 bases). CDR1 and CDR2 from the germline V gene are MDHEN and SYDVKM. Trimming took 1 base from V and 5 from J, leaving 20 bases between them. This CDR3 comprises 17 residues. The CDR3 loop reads CASSLLTVQGPYTEAFY. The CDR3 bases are TGTGCCAGCAGTTTATTAACCGTCCAGGGGCCGTATACTGAAGCTTTCTAT.

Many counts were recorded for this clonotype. The CDR3 here is CASNSLGGELLSGNTIYF. CDR3 DNA: TGCGCCAGCAACTCCTTAGGGGGGGAACTTTTATCTGGAAACACCATATATTTT. The V call is TRBV4-1, the J call TRBJ1-3; perhaps TRBD1 as D (6 bases). This CDR3 has 18 residues. In germline, CDR1 is MGHRA, CDR2 YSYEKL. The V gene lost 7 bases and the J gene lost 1 base, with 23 bases spanning the gap.

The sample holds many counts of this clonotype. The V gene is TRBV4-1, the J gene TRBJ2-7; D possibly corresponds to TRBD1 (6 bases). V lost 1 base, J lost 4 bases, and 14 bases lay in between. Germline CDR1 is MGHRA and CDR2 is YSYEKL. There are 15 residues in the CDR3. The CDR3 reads CASSQATGRQYEQYF. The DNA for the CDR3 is TGCGCCAGCAGCCAAGCAACAGGGAGACAATACGAGCAGTACTTC.

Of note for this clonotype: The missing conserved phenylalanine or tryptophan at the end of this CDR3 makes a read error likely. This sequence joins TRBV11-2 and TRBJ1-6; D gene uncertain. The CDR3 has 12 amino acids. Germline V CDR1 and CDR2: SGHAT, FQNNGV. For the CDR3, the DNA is TGTGCCAACAGCTTAGATACCGGGCCACTCCACCTA. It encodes CANSLDTGPLHL.

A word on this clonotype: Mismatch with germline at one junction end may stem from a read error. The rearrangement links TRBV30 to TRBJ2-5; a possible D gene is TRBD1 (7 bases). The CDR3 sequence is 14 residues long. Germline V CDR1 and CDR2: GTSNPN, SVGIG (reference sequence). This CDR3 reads CPWSVGGGGETQYF. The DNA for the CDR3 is TGTCCCTGGAGTGTTGGAGGGGGCGGCGAGACCCAGTACTTC.

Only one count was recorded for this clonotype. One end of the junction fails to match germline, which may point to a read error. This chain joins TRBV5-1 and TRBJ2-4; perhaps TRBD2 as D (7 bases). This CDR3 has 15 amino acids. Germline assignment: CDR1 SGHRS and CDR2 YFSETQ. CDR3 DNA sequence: TGCGACAGCAGCCCCGGAGGGGGGGCGGGGGACATTCAGTACTTC. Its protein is CDSSPGGGAGDIQYF.

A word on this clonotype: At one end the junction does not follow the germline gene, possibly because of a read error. CDR3 in DNA: TGTGCCAGCAGTTACTCGTTCGGTCGAACAGATACGCAGTGTTTT. Translated, it gives CASSYSFGRTDTQCF. The chain couples TRBV6-2 or TRBV6-3 to TRBJ2-3; D is undetermined. This CDR3 is built from 15 residues. Germline lookup yields CDR1 MNHEY and CDR2 SVGEGT.

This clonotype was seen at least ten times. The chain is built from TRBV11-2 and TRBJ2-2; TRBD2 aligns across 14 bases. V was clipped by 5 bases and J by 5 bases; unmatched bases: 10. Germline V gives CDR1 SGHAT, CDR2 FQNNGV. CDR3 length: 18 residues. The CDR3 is CASSRLAGGRSRTGELFF. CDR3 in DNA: TGTGCCAGCAGCCGACTAGCGGGAGGGCGAAGTCGGACCGGGGAGCTGTTTTTT.

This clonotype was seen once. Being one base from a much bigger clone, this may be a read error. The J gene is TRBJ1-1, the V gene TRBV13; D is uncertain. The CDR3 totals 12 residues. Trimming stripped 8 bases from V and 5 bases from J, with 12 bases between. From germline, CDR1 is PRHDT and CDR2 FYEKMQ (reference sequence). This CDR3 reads CASCHGRTEAFF. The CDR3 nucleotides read TGTGCCAGCTGTCATGGACGGACTGAAGCTTTCTTT.

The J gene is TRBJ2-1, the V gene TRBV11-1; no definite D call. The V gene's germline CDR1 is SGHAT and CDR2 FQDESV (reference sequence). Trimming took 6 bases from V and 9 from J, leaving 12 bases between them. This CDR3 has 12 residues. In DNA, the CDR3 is TGTGCCAGCAGTTTAAGGCGTTGTGAGCAGTTCTTC. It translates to CASSLRRCEQFF.

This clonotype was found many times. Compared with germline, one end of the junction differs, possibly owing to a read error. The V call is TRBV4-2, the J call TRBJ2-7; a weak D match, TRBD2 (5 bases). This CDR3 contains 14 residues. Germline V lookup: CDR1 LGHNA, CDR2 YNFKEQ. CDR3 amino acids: CASSQGSGAYEQYF. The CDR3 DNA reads TGTGCCAGCAGTCAAGGAAGCGGTGCCTACGAGCAGTACTTC.

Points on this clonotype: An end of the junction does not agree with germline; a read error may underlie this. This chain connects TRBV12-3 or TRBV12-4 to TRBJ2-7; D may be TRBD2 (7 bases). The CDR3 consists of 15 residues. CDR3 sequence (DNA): TGTGTCAGCAGTCCAGACGGGGGGCGGTCCTACGAGCAGTACTTC. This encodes CVSSPDGGRSYEQYF.

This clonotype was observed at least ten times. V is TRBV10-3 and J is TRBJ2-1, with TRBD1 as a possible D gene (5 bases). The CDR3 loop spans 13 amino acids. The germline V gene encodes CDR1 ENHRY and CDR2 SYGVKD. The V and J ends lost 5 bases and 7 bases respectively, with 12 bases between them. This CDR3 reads CAISWNGQNEQFF. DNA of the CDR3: TGTGCCATCAGTTGGAACGGACAAAATGAGCAGTTCTTC.

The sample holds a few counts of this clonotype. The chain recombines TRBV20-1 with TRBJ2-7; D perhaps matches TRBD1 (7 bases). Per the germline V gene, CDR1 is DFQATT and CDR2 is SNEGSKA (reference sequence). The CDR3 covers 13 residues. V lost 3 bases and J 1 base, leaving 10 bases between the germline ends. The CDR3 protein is CSAREGQSYEQYF. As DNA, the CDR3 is TGCAGTGCTAGGGAGGGACAGTCCTACGAGCAGTACTTC.